This T cell receptor beta chain is from a study of blood T cells in healthy people across ages. Through a sample-barcoded 5' primer and a J-beta primer mix, a second PCR was run for about 7 to 12 cycles. CDR3-containing paired-end reads numbered at least 2.5 million in each sample. TCRdb analysed the 5' RACE reads with MiXCR anew, one entry per CDR3 protein. The repertoire has hundreds of thousands of distinct CDR3 sequences, under 25% of them found once; the top ten carry 3.5% to 4%. PBMCs numbering at least 7 million were isolated per sample. Sequences were obtained from blood. This sequence originates from a man between 65 and 85 years old in good health.

CDR3 residues: CASSLQFTGELFF. In nucleotides, the CDR3 is TGTGCCAGCAGCCTTCAGTTCACCGGGGAGCTGTTTTTT. The chain has TRBV3-1 and TRBJ2-2; D not certain. CDR1 LGHDT and CDR2 YNNKEL come from the germline V gene (reference sequence). Trimming pared 4 bases from V and 4 bases from J, leaving 7 bases between. The CDR3 has 13 residues.